Listed here is a single T cell receptor beta chain. Its antigen specificity is not known. The sample holds no much larger clone one base away, and base qualities are not on file. These data belong to a study of blood T cells in healthy people across ages (dated by TCRdb to about 2015). Some background on the complete study: In model experiments, template switching captured about one uniquely barcoded TCR beta cDNA molecule for every two T cells. The study measured age-related changes in TCR beta repertoire diversity using deep sequencing normalized with unique cDNA molecular identifiers. Four age groups were formed from the donors: young (average approximately 15 years), middle-aged (approximately 41), aged (about 62) and long-lived (about 75). To avoid experimental bias, donors of different ages were distributed randomly across sequencing lanes. For two donors (one aged 18 to 30 and one aged 80 or older), the study analyzed two additional independent replicas of 1 million unique cDNA reads from the same blood draw.

The V end loses 4 bases and the J end loses 3 bases, and a stretch of 9 bases separates them. The CDR3 starts with the cysteine, ends with the phenylalanine, and has 13 residues. Solely the CDR3 DNA is kept, with 39 bases framed from the first base. The germline V gene provides CDR1 ENHRY and CDR2 SYGVKD. Beyond this particular receptor, the publication reports: As age increased, observed TCR beta diversity per million T cells dropped in a roughly linear way, and a significant reduction was already evident by age about 40. The percentage of naive T cells measured by flow cytometry correlated strongly with observed TCR beta diversity. Because donor CMV infection status was unknown, age-related changes in expanded clonotypes were potentially confounded. Since profiling was done on bulk unsorted PBMCs, naive and antigen-experienced compartments could not be conclusively compared. Compared with the aged group, the long-lived group had more naive CD4+ T cells, fewer expanded clones and increased TCR diversity, a pattern suggesting age selection. Estimates of total diversity based on one million sequenced T cells were considered lower bounds and underestimates.

Donors were a few dozen systemically healthy Caucasian individuals from Russia aged roughly 6 to 100 years. Ten milliliters of peripheral blood were drawn from each donor into EDTA-treated Vacutainer tubes. Ficoll-Paque density-gradient centrifugation was used to isolate PBMCs, with at least 6.5 million per sample. Trizol reagent was used to extract total RNA from the PBMCs, yielding at least 6 micrograms per sample. For every donor, flow cytometry on a PBMC aliquot measured the percentage of naive CD45RAhigh/CD27high T cells. The method was 5' RACE. TCRdb shows the sequencer as Illumina HiSeq 2500. A second PCR of roughly 7 to 11 cycles was performed with a sample-barcoded 5' primer and a J-beta primer mix. Each TCR beta cDNA molecule received a unique molecular identifier from a template-switch 5' adaptor carrying 12 random nucleotides. Each sample yielded at least 3 million CDR3-containing paired-end reads. First-strand cDNA was synthesized from all RNA with the Mint cDNA synthesis kit, primed by a TRBC-specific oligonucleotide. Following uracil-DNA glycosylase treatment, a first 18-cycle PCR with universal primers M1SS and BC2_uni_R was performed on all cDNA. In the source study's methods: For normalization, 1 million high-quality reads, each with a distinct molecular identifier, were randomly selected from each sample. Instead of being binned into consensus sequences, reads that shared molecular identifiers were thrown out. CDR3 identification, clonotype clustering and error correction used MiTCR with a Q25 quality threshold and the strictest error-elimination algorithm. A nonparametric unseen species model using Euler transformation provided a lower-bound estimate of total TCR beta diversity. TCRdb itself trimmed the public reads at Q25 with fastp, ran MiXCR and retained productive beta chains. Rows merge per CDR3 protein into single entries with the most common DNA and genes. TCRdb's processing, not the authors' own work, is the source of the V and J calls. Recorded for this sample are some 1.1 million distinct CDR3 sequences; more than 30% of them occurred a single time. The ten most abundant clones make up 13% of the sample.

Sequencing was carried out using blood. This clonotype was sampled from a young man in good health. Here the chain combines TRBV10-3 and TRBJ1-2; no D gene is confidently identified. The encoded CDR3 is CAISVETHYGYTF. The base sequence is TGTGCCATCAGTGTCGAGACCCACTATGGCTACACCTTC.